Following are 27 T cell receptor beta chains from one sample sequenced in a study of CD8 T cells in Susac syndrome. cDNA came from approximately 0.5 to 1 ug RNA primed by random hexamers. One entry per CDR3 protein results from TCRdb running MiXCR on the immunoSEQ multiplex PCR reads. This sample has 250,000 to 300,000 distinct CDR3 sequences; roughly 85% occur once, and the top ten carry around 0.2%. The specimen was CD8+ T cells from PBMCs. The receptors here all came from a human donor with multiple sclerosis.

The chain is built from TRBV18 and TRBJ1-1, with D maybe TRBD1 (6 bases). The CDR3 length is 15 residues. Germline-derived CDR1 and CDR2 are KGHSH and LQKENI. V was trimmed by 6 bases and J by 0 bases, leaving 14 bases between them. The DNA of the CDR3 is TGTGCCAGCTCGAACAGGGTTAGGATGAACACTGAAGCTTTCTTT. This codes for CASSNRVRMNTEAFF. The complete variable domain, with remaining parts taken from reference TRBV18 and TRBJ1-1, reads NAGVMQNPRHLVRRRGQEARLRCSPMKGHSHVYWYRQLPEEGLKFMVYLQKENIIDESGMPKERFSAEFPKEGPSILRIQQVVRGDSAAYFCASSNRVRMNTEAFFGQGTRLTVV.

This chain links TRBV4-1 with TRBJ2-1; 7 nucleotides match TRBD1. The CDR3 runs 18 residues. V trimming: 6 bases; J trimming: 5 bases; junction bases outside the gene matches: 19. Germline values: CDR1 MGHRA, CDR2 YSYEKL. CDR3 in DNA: TGCGCCAGCAGACTGACTTGGGACACGCGAAGGGGGCACAATGAGCAGTTCTTC. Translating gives CASRLTWDTRRGHNEQFF.

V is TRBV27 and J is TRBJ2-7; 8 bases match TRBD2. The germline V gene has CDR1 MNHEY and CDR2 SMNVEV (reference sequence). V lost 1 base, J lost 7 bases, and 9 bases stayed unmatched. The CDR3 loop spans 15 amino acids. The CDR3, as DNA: TGTGCCAGCAGTTTATGGTCCGGGAGGGCCTGGGAGCAGTACTTC. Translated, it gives CASSLWSGRAWEQYF.

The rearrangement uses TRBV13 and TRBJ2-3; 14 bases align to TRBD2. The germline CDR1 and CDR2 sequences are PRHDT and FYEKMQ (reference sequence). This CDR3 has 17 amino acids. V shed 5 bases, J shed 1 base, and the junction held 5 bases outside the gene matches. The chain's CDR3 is CASSPMGLAGGTDTQYF. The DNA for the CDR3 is TGTGCCAGCAGCCCAATGGGACTAGCGGGGGGCACAGATACGCAGTATTTT.

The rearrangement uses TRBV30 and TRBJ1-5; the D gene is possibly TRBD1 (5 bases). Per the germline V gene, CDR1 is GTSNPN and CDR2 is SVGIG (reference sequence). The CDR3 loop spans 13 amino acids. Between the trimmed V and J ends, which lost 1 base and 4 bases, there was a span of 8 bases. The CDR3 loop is CAWSEGVNQPQHF. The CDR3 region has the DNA TGTGCCTGGAGTGAAGGGGTAAATCAGCCCCAGCATTTT.

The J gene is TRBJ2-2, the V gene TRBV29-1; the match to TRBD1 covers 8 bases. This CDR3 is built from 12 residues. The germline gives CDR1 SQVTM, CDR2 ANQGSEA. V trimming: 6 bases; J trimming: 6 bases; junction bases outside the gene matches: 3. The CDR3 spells CSVIQGAGELFF. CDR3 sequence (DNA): TGCAGCGTCATACAGGGGGCCGGGGAGCTGTTTTTT.

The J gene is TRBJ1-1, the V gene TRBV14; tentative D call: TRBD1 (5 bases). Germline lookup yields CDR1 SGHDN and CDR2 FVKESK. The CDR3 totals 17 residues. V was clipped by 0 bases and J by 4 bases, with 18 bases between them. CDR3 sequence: CASSQEVGLIGGTEAFF. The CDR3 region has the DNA TGTGCCAGCAGCCAAGAAGTAGGACTGATTGGGGGCACTGAAGCTTTCTTT.

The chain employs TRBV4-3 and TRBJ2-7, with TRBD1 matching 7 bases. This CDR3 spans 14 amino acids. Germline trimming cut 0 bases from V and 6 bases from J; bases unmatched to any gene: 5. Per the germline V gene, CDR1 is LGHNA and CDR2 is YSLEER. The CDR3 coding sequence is TGCGCCAGCAGCCAAGACAGGGGGATTGGCGAGCAGTACTTC. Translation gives CASSQDRGIGEQYF.

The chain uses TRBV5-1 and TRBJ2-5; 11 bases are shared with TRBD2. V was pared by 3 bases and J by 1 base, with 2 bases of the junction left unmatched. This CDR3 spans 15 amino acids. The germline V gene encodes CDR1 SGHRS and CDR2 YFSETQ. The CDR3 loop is CASSSGLAVQETQYF. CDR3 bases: TGCGCCAGCAGCTCGGGACTAGCGGTCCAAGAGACCCAGTACTTC.

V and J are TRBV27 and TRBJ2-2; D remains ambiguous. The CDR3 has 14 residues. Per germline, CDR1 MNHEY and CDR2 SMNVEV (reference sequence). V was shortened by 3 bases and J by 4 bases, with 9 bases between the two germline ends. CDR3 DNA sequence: TGTGCCAGCAGTTTTGTCGGACCCACCGGGGAGCTGTTTTTT. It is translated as CASSFVGPTGELFF.

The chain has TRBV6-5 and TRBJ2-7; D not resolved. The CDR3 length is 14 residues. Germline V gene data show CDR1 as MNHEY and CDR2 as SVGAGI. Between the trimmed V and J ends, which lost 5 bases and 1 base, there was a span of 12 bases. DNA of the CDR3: TGTGCCAGCAGTCAGAGGACGGATTCCTACGAGCAGTACTTC. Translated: CASSQRTDSYEQYF.

The CDR3 DNA reads TGCGCCAGCACCCCGACAGTGAAAAACTTGGACACTGAAGCTTTCTTT. Translation: CASTPTVKNLDTEAFF. J is TRBJ1-1 and V is TRBV4-1, with TRBD1 as a possible D gene (5 bases). The ends were cut back, 7 bases at V and 3 bases at J, with 21 bases in the middle. Germline CDR1 reads MGHRA; CDR2 reads YSYEKL. This CDR3 region has 16 residues.

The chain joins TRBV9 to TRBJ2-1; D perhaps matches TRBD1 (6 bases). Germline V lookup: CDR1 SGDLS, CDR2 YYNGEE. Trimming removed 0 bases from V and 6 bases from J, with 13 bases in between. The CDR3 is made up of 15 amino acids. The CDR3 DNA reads TGTGCCAGCAGCGTAGCCCAGGGGATGAGCAATGAGCAGTTCTTC. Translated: CASSVAQGMSNEQFF.

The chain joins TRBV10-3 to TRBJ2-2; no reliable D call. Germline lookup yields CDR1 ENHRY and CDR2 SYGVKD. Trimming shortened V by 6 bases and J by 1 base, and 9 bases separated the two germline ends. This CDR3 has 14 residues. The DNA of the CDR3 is TGTGCCATCAGAGTTCCAGGGAACACCGGGGAGCTGTTTTTT. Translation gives CAIRVPGNTGELFF.

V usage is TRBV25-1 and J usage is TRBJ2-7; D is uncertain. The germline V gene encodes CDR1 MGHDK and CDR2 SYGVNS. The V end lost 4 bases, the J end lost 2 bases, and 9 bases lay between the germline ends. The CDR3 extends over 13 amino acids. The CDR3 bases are TGTGCCAGCAGTGGACGGCTAACCTACGAGCAGTACTTC. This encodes CASSGRLTYEQYF.

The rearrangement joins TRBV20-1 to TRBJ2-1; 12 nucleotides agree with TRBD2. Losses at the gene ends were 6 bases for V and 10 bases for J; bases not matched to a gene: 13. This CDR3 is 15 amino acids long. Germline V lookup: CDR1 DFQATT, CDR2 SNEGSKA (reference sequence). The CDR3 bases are TGCAGTGCCAAGTTACTAGCGGGAGGCCCGGGGGAGCAGTTCTTC. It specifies CSAKLLAGGPGEQFF.

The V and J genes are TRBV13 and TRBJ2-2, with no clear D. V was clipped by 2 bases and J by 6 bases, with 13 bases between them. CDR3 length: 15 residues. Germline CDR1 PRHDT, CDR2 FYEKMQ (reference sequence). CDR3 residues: CASSLFEQGAGELFF. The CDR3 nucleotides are TGTGCCAGCAGCTTATTTGAGCAAGGAGCCGGGGAGCTGTTTTTT. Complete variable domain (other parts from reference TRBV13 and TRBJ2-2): AAGVIQSPRHLIKEKRETATLKCYPIPRHDTVYWYQQGPGQDPQFLISFYEKMQSDKGSIPDRFSAQQFSDYHSELNMSSLELGDSALYFCASSLFEQGAGELFFGEGSRLTVL.

The DNA of the CDR3 is TGTGCCACCAGGCCCCTCACCGGGACAGGGACCAATCAGCCCCAGCATTTT. Translated: CATRPLTGTGTNQPQHF. This rearrangement joins TRBV15 to TRBJ1-5, with 9 bases that match TRBD1. CDR1 and CDR2 from the germline V gene are LNHNV and YYDKDF (reference sequence). This CDR3 region has 17 residues. V trimming: 6 bases; J trimming: 3 bases; junction bases outside the gene matches: 12.

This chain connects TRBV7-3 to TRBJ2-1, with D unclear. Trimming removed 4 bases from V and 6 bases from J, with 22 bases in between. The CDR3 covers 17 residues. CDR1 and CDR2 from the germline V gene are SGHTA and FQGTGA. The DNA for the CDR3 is TGTGCCAGCAGCTCAAGACCCGCGACCAGCTCTGGCAATGAGCAGTTCTTC. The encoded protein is CASSSRPATSSGNEQFF. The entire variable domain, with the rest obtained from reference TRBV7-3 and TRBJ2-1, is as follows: GAGVSQTPSNKVTEKGKYVELRCDPISGHTALYWYRQSLGQGPEFLIYFQGTGAADDSGLPNDRFFAVRPEGSVSTLKIQRTERGDSAVYLCASSSRPATSSGNEQFFGPGTRLTVL.

The CDR3, as DNA: TGCGCCAGCAGCCTAATGACATTCTACTATGGCTACACCTTC. This encodes CASSLMTFYYGYTF. This rearrangement joins TRBV5-1 to TRBJ1-2, with D hard to call. Germline CDR1 and CDR2: SGHRS and YFSETQ. The CDR3 spans 14 residues. Trimming took off 4 bases at V and 3 bases at J, with 13 bases between the two ends. Full variable domain (outside the CDR3, taken from reference TRBV5-1 and TRBJ1-2): KAGVTQTPRYLIKTRGQQVTLSCSPISGHRSVSWYQQTPGQGLQFLFEYFSETQRNKGNFPGRFSGRQFSNSRSEMNVSTLELGDSALYLCASSLMTFYYGYTFGSGTRLTVV.

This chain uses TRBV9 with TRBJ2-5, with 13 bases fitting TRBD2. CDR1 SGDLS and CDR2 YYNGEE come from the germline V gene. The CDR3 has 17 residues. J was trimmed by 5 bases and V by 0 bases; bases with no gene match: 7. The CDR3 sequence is CASSVGGLAGPSETQYF. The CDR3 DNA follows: TGTGCCAGCAGCGTAGGGGGACTAGCGGGACCTTCCGAGACCCAGTACTTC.

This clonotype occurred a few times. The CDR3: CSVELAGGTYEQYF. In DNA form, the CDR3 reads TGCAGCGTTGAACTAGCGGGGGGCACCTACGAGCAGTACTTC. The chain links TRBV29-1 to TRBJ2-7; TRBD2 matches 11 bases. The CDR3 totals 14 residues. With 2 bases clipped from V and 2 bases from J, the junction kept 2 bases outside the gene matches. Germline V gene data show CDR1 as SQVTM and CDR2 as ANQGSEA.

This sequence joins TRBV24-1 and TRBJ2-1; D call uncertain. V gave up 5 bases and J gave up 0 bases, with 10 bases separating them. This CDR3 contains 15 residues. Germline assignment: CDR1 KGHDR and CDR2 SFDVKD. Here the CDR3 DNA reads TGTGCCACCAGTGCTCAGGCGAGCTCCTACAATGAGCAGTTCTTC. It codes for CATSAQASSYNEQFF.

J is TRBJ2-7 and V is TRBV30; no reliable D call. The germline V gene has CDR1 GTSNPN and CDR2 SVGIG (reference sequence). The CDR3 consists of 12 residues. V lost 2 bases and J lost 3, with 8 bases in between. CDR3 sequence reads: CAWSPGIYEQYF. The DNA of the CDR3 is TGTGCCTGGAGTCCAGGTATCTACGAGCAGTACTTC.

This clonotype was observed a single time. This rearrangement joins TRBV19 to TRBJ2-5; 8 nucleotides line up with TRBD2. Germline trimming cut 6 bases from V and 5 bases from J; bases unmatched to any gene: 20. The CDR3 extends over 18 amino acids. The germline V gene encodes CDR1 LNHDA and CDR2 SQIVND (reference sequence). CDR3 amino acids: CASSMGAFGREVSETQYF. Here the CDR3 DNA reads TGTGCCAGTAGCATGGGGGCTTTTGGGCGGGAGGTCTCCGAGACCCAGTACTTC. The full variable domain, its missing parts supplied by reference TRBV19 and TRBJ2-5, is DGGITQSPKYLFRKEGQNVTLSCEQNLNHDAMYWYRQDPGQGLRLIYYSQIVNDFQKGDIAEGYSVSREKKESFPLTVTSAQKNPTAFYLCASSMGAFGREVSETQYFGPGTRLLVL.

As DNA, the CDR3 is TGTGCCAGCAGTCCCCAGACCCAATACAATGAGCAGTTCTTC. This translates into CASSPQTQYNEQFF. The V gene is TRBV12-3 or TRBV12-4, the J gene TRBJ2-1; D is ambiguous. V was trimmed by 5 bases and J by 4 bases, leaving 12 bases between them. The CDR3 sequence is 14 residues long.

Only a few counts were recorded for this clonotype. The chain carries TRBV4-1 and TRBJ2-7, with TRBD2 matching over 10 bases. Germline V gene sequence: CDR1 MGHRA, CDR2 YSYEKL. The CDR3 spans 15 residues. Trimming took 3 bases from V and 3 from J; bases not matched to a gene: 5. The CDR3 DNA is TGCGCCAGCAGCCAGGGGTTAGCGGGAGGCTACGAGCAGTACTTC. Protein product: CASSQGLAGGYEQYF.